This TCR beta chain was documented in a study of metastatic and nonmetastatic thyroid tumors. Study-level information: Patients with malignant and benign thyroid disease provided blood and tumor or nodule tissue, whose repertoires were compared. Whole-study results and caveats: In blood and tumor, TCR beta diversity was reportedly significantly higher in malignant thyroid tumors than in benign nodules.

Original analysis: A distant-metastasis classifier for papillary thyroid cancer was built using CDR3 differences across clinicopathological groups. TCRdb used MiXCR to call clones anew from the PCR reads. Here the V and J calls rest on TCRdb's processing, not on the authors' analysis. The repertoire consists of roughly 28,000 clones, with roughly 15% occurring once and the leading ten covering 4% to 5%. The germline CDR1 and CDR2 sequences are MNHNS and SASEGT. This CDR3 has 13 residues. V dropped 5 bases and J dropped 4; count of bases not matched to a gene: 5. No treatment of any kind had been given to any patient before thyroid surgery. Ten or more counts support this clone. The antigen is unknown.

Input material: blood. The V and J genes are TRBV6-1 and TRBJ2-7, with 7 bases aligning to TRBD1. The clonotype comes from a female donor with papillary thyroid cancer or a benign thyroid nodule (not recorded which). Some clones in this sample may be carry-over from other donors' samples. CDR3 in DNA: TGTGCCAGCAGTACAGGGGTTCCTTACGAGCAGTACTTC. Translation: CASSTGVPYEQYF.